A single sample is the source of the 26 T cell receptor beta chains below, sequenced in a study of T cells in women clearing cervical HPV infection. Measured with immunoSEQ multiplex PCR; TCRdb has only the in-frame clones, and not every one. Its table lists around 16,000 clones. The material sequenced was blood buffy coat. Receptors originate from a woman aged 18-69 years with a cervical HPV16 infection that either progressed to CIN3+ or cleared (not recorded which).

As concerns this clone: The CDR3 is cut off 3 residues early in the read; its end comes from the germline J gene. V usage is TRBV18 and J usage is TRBJ2-3; weak D call: TRBD1 (6 bases). Germline loops: CDR1 KGHSH, CDR2 LQKENI. This CDR3 is built from 14 residues. Partial CDR3 DNA: TGTGCCAGCTCACCGACAGGCACCCAGGAGACG. Translated: CASSPTGTQET. The full CDR3 sequence reads CASSPTGTQETQYF.

Turning to this clone: The read gets to within 3 residues of the CDR3 end, and the germline J gene fills in the rest. V and J are TRBV7-9 and TRBJ1-3; tentatively, D is TRBD1 (5 bases). CDR1 is SEHNR, CDR2 FQNEAQ, per germline (reference sequence). The CDR3 extends over 15 amino acids. V lost 5 bases, J lost 9 bases, and 20 bases lay in between. The covered CDR3 bases are TGTGCCAGCAGCCATTCCGTGCAGGGCTGGGGCACC. This translates into CASSHSVQGWGT. The entire CDR3 protein is CASSHSVQGWGTIYF.

As to this clone: The read ends 3 residues before the CDR3 terminus; that terminus is restored from the germline J gene. The J gene is TRBJ1-6, the V gene TRBV6-2 or TRBV6-3; 8 nucleotides line up with TRBD1. Trimming took 7 bases from V and 8 from J; bases not matched to a gene: 10. CDR1 MNHEY and CDR2 SVGEGT come from the germline V gene. The CDR3 loop spans 15 amino acids. Here the CDR3 reads CASNEPTGADSPLHF. Incomplete CDR3 DNA: TGTGCCAGCAACGAACCGACAGGGGCCGATTCACCC.

Concerning this clone: The read comes to an end 3 residues before the CDR3 does, leaving the germline J gene to fill in the end. This chain joins TRBV5-4 and TRBJ1-2; TRBD1 agrees at 8 bases. Germline V CDR1 and CDR2: SGHNT, YYREEE (reference sequence). The V and J ends lost 1 base and 6 bases, in that order; junction bases with no gene match: 5. This CDR3 region has 14 residues. The CDR3 loop reads CASSLTGQGHGYTF. CDR3 DNA (partial): TGTGCCAGCAGCTTGACCGGACAGGGCCATGGC.

Worth noting for this clone: The read terminates 3 residues ahead of where the CDR3 ends, so the germline J gene completes it. The V call is TRBV18, the J call TRBJ1-3, with 7 bases matching TRBD1. The CDR3 consists of 15 residues. V dropped 6 bases and J dropped 0; count of bases not matched to a gene: 5. The germline V gene has CDR1 KGHSH and CDR2 LQKENI. CDR3 bases read: TGTGCCAGCTCCGACAGGGAGCTCTCTGGAAACACC. Protein sequence: CASSDRELSGNT. The complete CDR3 protein is CASSDRELSGNTIYF. Drawing the rest from reference TRBV18 and TRBJ1-3, the complete variable domain is NAGVMQNPRHLVRRRGQEARLRCSPMKGHSHVYWYRQLPEEGLKFMVYLQKENIIDESGMPKERFSAEFPKEGPSILRIQQVVRGDSAAYFCASSDRELSGNTIYFGEGSWLTVV.

Of note for this clone: The CDR3 end lies 3 residues beyond the end of the read and is filled in from the germline J gene. The chain links TRBV7-2 to TRBJ1-2, with a possible D match to TRBD1 (6 bases). CDR1 SGHTA and CDR2 FQGNSA come from the germline V gene. This CDR3 contains 14 residues. CDR3 DNA, as far as it was read: TGTGCCAGCAGCTCCTCCGGGACAAATAGGGAC. Amino acid sequence: CASSSSGTNRD. The entire CDR3 is CASSSSGTNRDYTF.

To note about this clone: The read ends 3 residues shy of where the CDR3 ends; the end is completed using the germline J gene. The V and J genes are TRBV6-2 or TRBV6-3 and TRBJ2-1, with 7 bases aligning to TRBD2. CDR3 length: 17 residues. Germline loops: CDR1 MNHEY, CDR2 SVGEGT. The J segment lost 5 bases and the V segment lost 0 bases, leaving 10 bases of the junction unmatched. CDR3 in amino acids: CASSYSRLAGANNEQFF. The sequenced part of the CDR3 DNA is TGTGCCAGCAGTTACTCGAGGCTGGCGGGAGCTAACAATGAG.

Comment on this clone: Read coverage stops 3 residues before the CDR3 terminus; the germline J gene supplies the remainder. This chain joins TRBV19 and TRBJ1-4, with D perhaps TRBD1 (5 bases). Trimming removed 7 bases from V and 0 bases from J, with 12 bases in between. The CDR3 contains 15 residues. CDR1 is LNHDA, CDR2 SQIVND, per germline (reference sequence). This chain's CDR3 is CASKGVLATNEKLFF. The sequenced CDR3 bases are TGTGCCAGTAAAGGGGTCCTTGCAACTAATGAAAAA.

Judged by frequency, this clone is medium-sized. The DNA ends 3 residues before the CDR3 does, and the rest of the CDR3 is filled in from the germline J gene. The chain joins TRBV18 to TRBJ1-2; D is possibly TRBD1 (6 bases). The CDR3 runs 13 residues. CDR1 KGHSH and CDR2 LQKENI come from the germline V gene. The sequenced CDR3 bases are TGTGCCAGCTCGGCGCAGGGGAGAGACGGC. Translating it yields CASSAQGRDG. The full-length CDR3 reads as CASSAQGRDGYTF.

With respect to this clone: The read gets to within 3 residues of the CDR3 end, and the germline J gene fills in the rest. The chain couples TRBV20-1 to TRBJ2-6; D is perhaps TRBD1 (6 bases). Germline V gene lookup returns CDR1 DFQATT and CDR2 SNEGSKA (reference sequence). V was pared by 4 bases and J by 0 bases, with 16 bases between. The CDR3 loop spans 17 amino acids. The part of the CDR3 DNA that was read is TGCAGTGCTAATACAGGGTCCTCGAGCTCTGGGGCCAACGTC. Translation gives CSANTGSSSSGANV. The complete CDR3 sequence is CSANTGSSSSGANVLTF.

With regard to this clone: From the germline J gene comes the end of the CDR3, since the read stops 3 residues before it. The chain employs TRBV27 and TRBJ1-4; 7 bases agree with TRBD1. The CDR3 spans 14 residues. Germline V gene sequence: CDR1 MNHEY, CDR2 SMNVEV (reference sequence). Trimming removed 10 bases from V and 8 bases from J; junction bases left unmatched: 13. CDR3 sequence: CATRLQGSGEKLFF. The part of the CDR3 DNA that was read is TGTGCCACGAGGTTACAGGGGTCGGGGGAAAAA.

About this clone: The sequence runs out 3 residues before the end of the CDR3; the remainder is reconstructed from the germline J gene. The chain combines TRBV19 with TRBJ2-4; 8 bases match TRBD1. The V gene's germline CDR1 is LNHDA and CDR2 SQIVND (reference sequence). The CDR3 covers 14 residues. The CDR3 bases that were read are TGTGCCAGTAGTACCCGACAGGGGTTAAGTGGT. This translates into CASSTRQGLSG. The whole CDR3 sequence is CASSTRQGLSGQYF.

On this clone: The observed sequence ends 3 residues before the CDR3 terminus, with the missing tail filled in from the germline J gene. The rearrangement uses TRBV6-1 and TRBJ1-1; tentative D call: TRBD1 (5 bases). Germline-derived CDR1 and CDR2 are MNHNS and SASEGT. The V gene lost 4 bases and the J gene lost 5 bases, with 17 bases spanning the gap. There are 15 residues in the CDR3. The covered CDR3 bases are TGTGCCAGCAGTGCGAAGGCAGGGAGCCGGACTGAA. It codes for CASSAKAGSRTE. The full CDR3 is CASSAKAGSRTEAFF.

With regard to this clone: The CDR3 extends 3 residues past the end of the read, so its final part is completed from the germline J gene. The chain recombines TRBV10-1 with TRBJ2-7, with TRBD1 matching over 8 bases. The V gene end was trimmed by 6 bases and the J gene end by 5 bases; junction bases not matched to a gene: 9. Germline CDR1 WNHNN, CDR2 SYGVQD (reference sequence). This CDR3 has 14 residues. CDR3 DNA (partial): TGCGCCAGCAGCCTGGACAGGGAGGACGACGAG. This sequence encodes CASSLDREDDE. The full-length CDR3 reads as CASSLDREDDEQYF.

Turning to this clone: With the read ending 3 residues before the CDR3 end, the germline J gene is used to fill in that end. V is TRBV5-4 and J is TRBJ2-7; TRBD1 agrees at 8 bases. Germline V CDR1 and CDR2: SGHNT, YYREEE (reference sequence). This CDR3 comprises 15 residues. Germline trimming cut 2 bases from V and 2 bases from J; bases unmatched to any gene: 6. The sequenced CDR3 bases are TGTGCCAGCAGCTTCTGGACAGGGTTGACCTACGAG. Protein product: CASSFWTGLTYE. The complete CDR3 sequence is CASSFWTGLTYEQYF.

In regard to this clone: The CDR3 end falls 3 residues outside the read, so it is completed with the germline J gene. The V call is TRBV18, the J call TRBJ2-1, with 10 bases identical to TRBD1. The CDR3 extends over 14 amino acids. The V gene end was trimmed by 5 bases and the J gene end by 7 bases; junction bases not matched to a gene: 5. CDR1 and CDR2 (germline): KGHSH, LQKENI. The covered CDR3 bases are TGTGCCAGCTCAACGGGACAGGGGTGGAATGAG. Encoded protein: CASSTGQGWNE. The whole CDR3 protein reads CASSTGQGWNEQFF.

Notes on this clone: The CDR3 extends 3 residues past the end of the read, so its final part is completed from the germline J gene. This chain joins TRBV10-3 and TRBJ2-7, with D tentatively TRBD1 (6 bases). There are 14 residues in the CDR3. V was cut by 8 bases and J by 2 bases, with 16 bases left in between. Germline V gene data show CDR1 as ENHRY and CDR2 as SYGVKD. The CDR3 sequence: CAILIFYRAYEQYF. CDR3 DNA (partial): TGTGCCATCCTTATCTTTTACAGGGCCTACGAG.

Concerning this clone: The read halts 3 residues ahead of the CDR3 end, with the missing end drawn from the germline J gene. The chain recombines TRBV10-1 with TRBJ2-7, with TRBD2 identical over 11 bases. V shed 8 bases, J shed 5 bases, and the junction held 17 bases outside the gene matches. Per germline, CDR1 WNHNN and CDR2 SYGVQD (reference sequence). The CDR3 is 17 amino acids. Incomplete CDR3 DNA: TGCGCCAGCCCAGAGGTTGGGGCTAGCGGGAGGAGGCACGAG. Protein: CASPEVGASGRRHE. The whole CDR3 protein is CASPEVGASGRRHEQYF.

Details on this clone: Read coverage stops 3 residues before the CDR3 terminus; the germline J gene supplies the remainder. This rearrangement joins TRBV10-3 to TRBJ1-1; the D gene is possibly TRBD1 (6 bases). V shed 2 bases and J shed 4 bases, with 11 bases lying between them. The CDR3 consists of 14 residues. Germline CDR1 ENHRY, CDR2 SYGVKD. The DNA read from the CDR3 is TGTGCCATCAGTGAGGGACAGAGGTCCACTGAA. It codes for CAISEGQRSTE. The full CDR3 protein is CAISEGQRSTEAFF.

The CDR3 loop is CSAYYQDSSEAYGYTF. CDR3 DNA (partial): TGCAGCGCATACTACCAGGACAGCTCCGAAGCCTATGGC. The V gene is TRBV29-1, the J gene TRBJ1-2; perhaps TRBD1 as D (6 bases). The CDR3 end falls 3 residues outside the read, so it is completed with the germline J gene. V was trimmed by 7 bases and J by 4 bases, leaving 25 bases between them. CDR3 length equals 16 residues. CDR1 and CDR2 (germline): SQVTM, ANQGSEA.

Regarding this clone: The CDR3 end is not reached by the read, which stops 3 residues before it; the germline J gene fills it in. This chain joins TRBV7-2 and TRBJ1-2; D uncertain. V was shortened by 5 bases and J by 1 base, with 8 bases between the two germline ends. The length of the CDR3 is 13 residues. CDR1 is SGHTA and CDR2 is FQGNSA in the germline V gene. Incomplete CDR3 DNA: TGTGCCAGCAGCACCCAGGTTAACTATGGC. Translated, it gives CASSTQVNYG. In full, the CDR3 reads CASSTQVNYGYTF.

Concerning this clone: The read ends 3 residues shy of where the CDR3 ends; the end is completed using the germline J gene. The chain carries TRBV2 and TRBJ2-5; 10 bases match TRBD2. With V trimmed by 7 bases and J by 2 bases, 7 bases remained unmatched. The CDR3 has 15 residues. Germline CDR1 and CDR2: SNHLY and FYNNEI. CDR3 protein: CASIRLAGFQETQYF. The DNA read from the CDR3 is TGTGCCAGCATTAGACTAGCGGGTTTTCAAGAGACC.

The CDR3 region is CSAPRDSQETQYF. The CDR3 bases that were read are TGCAGTGCTCCCCGGGACTCCCAAGAGACG. This chain joins TRBV20-1 and TRBJ2-3; D possibly corresponds to TRBD2 (6 bases). Read data end 3 residues before the CDR3 end; the end is taken from the germline J gene. The CDR3 spans 13 residues. The germline CDR1 and CDR2 sequences are DFQATT and SNEGSKA (reference sequence).

As for this clone: At one end the junction does not follow the germline gene, possibly because of a read error. The read falls 3 residues short of the CDR3 end, and the missing part is taken from the germline J gene. Other DNA sequences from this sample encode an identical CDR3 as well. V usage is TRBV7-7 and J usage is TRBJ1-3, with D maybe TRBD1 (6 bases). This CDR3 spans 16 amino acids. CDR1 and CDR2 (germline): SSHAT, FNYEAQ (reference sequence). Incomplete CDR3 DNA: TGTGCTAGCAGCTCGTCTCGAAGACAGGAAAGAAACACG. Protein product: CASSSSRRQERNT. The full-length CDR3 reads as CASSSSRRQERNTIYF.

Regarding this clone: The read ends 3 residues early relative to the CDR3; the germline J gene fills the gap. This chain uses TRBV5-4 with TRBJ1-2; the D gene is possibly TRBD1 (5 bases). V shed 4 bases and J shed 2 bases, with 12 bases lying between them. There are 14 residues in the CDR3. Germline-derived CDR1 and CDR2 are SGHNT and YYREEE (reference sequence). CDR3 in amino acids: CASSSPGGNYGYTF. Incomplete CDR3 DNA: TGTGCCAGCAGCAGCCCCGGGGGGAACTATGGC.

Concerning this clone itself: The read is 3 residues too short to cover the CDR3 end, so that end is filled in from the germline J gene. The chain employs TRBV7-2 and TRBJ1-5; perhaps TRBD1 as D (6 bases). CDR3 length equals 15 residues. The V end was cut by 4 bases, the J end by 7 bases, with 17 bases between. Looked up from germline, CDR1 is SGHTA and CDR2 is FQGNSA. The CDR3 spells CASSYDSTGIQPQHF. CDR3 bases read: TGTGCCAGCAGCTACGACTCCACAGGGATCCAGCCC.